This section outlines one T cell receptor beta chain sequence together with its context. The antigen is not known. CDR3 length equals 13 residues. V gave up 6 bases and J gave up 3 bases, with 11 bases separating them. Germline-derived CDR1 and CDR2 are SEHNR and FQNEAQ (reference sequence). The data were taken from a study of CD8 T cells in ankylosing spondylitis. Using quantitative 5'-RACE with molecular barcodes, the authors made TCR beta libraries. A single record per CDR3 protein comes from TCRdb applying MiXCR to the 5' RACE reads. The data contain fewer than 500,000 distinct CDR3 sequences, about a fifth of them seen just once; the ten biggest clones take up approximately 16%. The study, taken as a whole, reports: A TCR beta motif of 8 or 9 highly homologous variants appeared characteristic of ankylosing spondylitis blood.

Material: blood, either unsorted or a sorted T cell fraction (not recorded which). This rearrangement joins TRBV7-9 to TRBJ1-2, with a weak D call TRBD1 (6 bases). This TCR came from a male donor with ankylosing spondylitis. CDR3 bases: TGTGCCAGCAGAACCGACAGGCACTATGGCTACACCTTC. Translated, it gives CASRTDRHYGYTF.